These 29 T cell receptor beta chains were sequenced from one sample in a study of identifying expanded T cells in peripheral blood. Clones were read by immunoSEQ multiplex PCR, and TCRdb kept only the in-frame ones, dropping some. The repertoire holds some 100,000 clones, with roughly 89% as singletons. Sequenced sample: blood. The receptors shown here come from a person between 18 and 75 years old in good health.

The chain has TRBV5-6 and TRBJ1-1; TRBD1 is a possible D gene (5 bases). This CDR3 comprises 14 residues. The V gene's germline CDR1 is SGHDT and CDR2 YYEEEE. V was cut by 4 bases and J by 4 bases, with 14 bases left in between. CDR3 sequence reads: CASSPGTRSTEAFF. CDR3 sequence (DNA): TGTGCCAGCAGCCCAGGGACCCGAAGCACTGAAGCTTTCTTT. The variable domain in full, with the rest retrieved from reference TRBV5-6 and TRBJ1-1, is DAGVTQSPTHLIKTRGQQVTLRCSPKSGHDTVSWYQQALGQGPQFIFQYYEEEERQRGNFPDRFSGHQFPNYSSELNVNALLLGDSALYLCASSPGTRSTEAFFGQGTRLTVV.

The CDR3 loop is CASSDPGYSGNTIYF. CDR3 in DNA: TGTGCCAGCAGTGACCCCGGGTACTCTGGAAACACCATATATTTT. This chain uses TRBV2 with TRBJ1-3; D remains ambiguous. Trimming stripped 3 bases from V and 0 bases from J, with 9 bases between. CDR1 and CDR2 from the germline V gene are SNHLY and FYNNEI. The CDR3 has 15 residues. Drawing the rest from reference TRBV2 and TRBJ1-3, the complete variable domain is EPEVTQTPSHQVTQMGQEVILRCVPISNHLYFYWYRQILGQKVEFLVSFYNNEISEKSEIFDDQFSVERPDGSNFTLKIRSTKLEDSAMYFCASSDPGYSGNTIYFGEGSWLTVV.

The rearrangement links TRBV19 to TRBJ1-2; D is unclear. This CDR3 has 15 residues. CDR1 and CDR2 (germline): LNHDA, SQIVND (reference sequence). The ends were cut back, 2 bases at V and 4 bases at J, with 14 bases in the middle. The CDR3 spells CASSIFGSAGYGYTF. Written as DNA, the CDR3 is TGTGCCAGTAGTATATTCGGGTCAGCTGGCTATGGCTACACCTTC. Combining the CDR3 with reference TRBV19 and TRBJ1-2 gives the whole variable domain DGGITQSPKYLFRKEGQNVTLSCEQNLNHDAMYWYRQDPGQGLRLIYYSQIVNDFQKGDIAEGYSVSREKKESFPLTVTSAQKNPTAFYLCASSIFGSAGYGYTFGSGTRLTVV.

V gene TRBV18 combines with J gene TRBJ2-7; D gene ambiguous. Per the germline V gene, CDR1 is KGHSH and CDR2 is LQKENI. Between the trimmed V and J ends, which lost 0 bases and 5 bases, there was a span of 8 bases. The CDR3 has 13 amino acids. CDR3 loop: CASSPPGRNEQYF. Written as DNA, the CDR3 is TGTGCCAGCTCACCACCGGGCCGGAACGAGCAGTACTTC.

CDR3 DNA: TGTGCCAGCACCGAAGATTGGACAGTGAACACTGAAGCTTTCTTT. Amino acids: CASTEDWTVNTEAFF. The chain recombines TRBV2 with TRBJ1-1; TRBD1 might be the D (6 bases). The CDR3 has 15 amino acids. Germline V gives CDR1 SNHLY, CDR2 FYNNEI. Trimming left V 7 bases short and J 0 bases short, with 15 bases between.

The rearrangement joins TRBV28 to TRBJ2-5, with a tentative D call TRBD2 (6 bases). Trimming shortened V by 2 bases and J by 7 bases, and 29 bases separated the two germline ends. The CDR3 sequence is 19 residues long. CDR1 and CDR2 (germline): MDHEN, SYDVKM. The CDR3 bases are TGTGCCAGCAGTTTAAAGAGGGGATTAGCGGTCCGCTTAAGGGGGACCCAGTACTTC. This encodes CASSLKRGLAVRLRGTQYF.

The chain couples TRBV10-3 to TRBJ2-7; no reliable D call. The CDR3 is 11 amino acids. With 4 bases removed from V and 3 bases from J, the gap between germline ends came to 4 bases. CDR1 is ENHRY, CDR2 SYGVKD, per germline. The CDR3: CAISVDYEQYF. The DNA for the CDR3 is TGTGCCATCAGTGTGGACTACGAGCAGTACTTC.

This rearrangement joins TRBV6-5 to TRBJ2-5; D unresolved. The length of the CDR3 is 14 residues. The germline CDR1 and CDR2 sequences are MNHEY and SVGAGI. V lost 5 bases and J 5 bases, leaving 15 bases between the germline ends. The CDR3 nucleotides read TGTGCCAGCAGTCCTATCCCCGGGTCGGAGACCCAGTACTTC. Protein: CASSPIPGSETQYF.

This clone appeared a single time. The chain carries TRBV4-3 and TRBJ1-4; D is uncertain. CDR3 size: 15 residues. Per the germline V gene, CDR1 is LGHNA and CDR2 is YSLEER. V shed 4 bases and J shed 6 bases, with 15 bases lying between them. CDR3 DNA sequence: TGCGCCAGCAGCCCCTGGACGGAGGCAGATGAAAAACTGTTTTTT. Translating it yields CASSPWTEADEKLFF.

The V gene is TRBV27, the J gene TRBJ1-2; D is perhaps TRBD1 (5 bases). This CDR3 is built from 17 residues. The V end was cut by 2 bases, the J end by 6 bases, with 22 bases between. The V gene's germline CDR1 is MNHEY and CDR2 SMNVEV (reference sequence). The CDR3 bases are TGTGCCAGCAGTTTAAGGGGTTACAGGCGGCATTTGGATGGCTACACCTTC. Protein: CASSLRGYRRHLDGYTF.

The chain employs TRBV4-2 and TRBJ1-5; unclear D gene. This CDR3 is 13 amino acids long. Trimming removed 0 bases from V and 6 bases from J, with 6 bases in between. Germline V gives CDR1 LGHNA, CDR2 YNFKEQ. The CDR3 bases are TGTGCCAGCAGCCAAGAAGAGGGTCAGCCCCAGCATTTT. Translating gives CASSQEEGQPQHF.

This clone was recorded a few times. The V and J genes are TRBV9 and TRBJ2-5; a weak D match, TRBD2 (6 bases). Trimming took off 3 bases at V and 2 bases at J, with 14 bases between the two ends. The CDR3 has 15 residues. From germline, CDR1 is SGDLS and CDR2 YYNGEE. CDR3 coding DNA: TGTGCCAGCAGCGACCCCCCCGGGGGTCAAGAGACCCAGTACTTC. Translated, it gives CASSDPPGGQETQYF.

The rearrangement joins TRBV6-5 to TRBJ2-3; D is ambiguous. Trimming took off 4 bases at V and 6 bases at J, with 8 bases between the two ends. Germline V CDR1 and CDR2: MNHEY, SVGAGI. The CDR3 runs 12 residues. CDR3 region: CASSWNSDTQYF. The CDR3, as DNA: TGTGCCAGCAGTTGGAATTCGGATACGCAGTATTTT.

V is TRBV5-4 and J is TRBJ1-1; no clear D gene. The length of the CDR3 is 10 residues. The V end lost 10 bases, the J end lost 4 bases, and 8 bases lay between the germline ends. Germline V CDR1 and CDR2: SGHNT, YYREEE (reference sequence). The CDR3 protein is CAAPGTEAFF. CDR3 sequence (DNA): TGTGCCGCGCCGGGCACTGAAGCTTTCTTT.

This clone has a handful of counts. The chain joins TRBV18 to TRBJ1-3, with D maybe TRBD1 (5 bases). Germline V lookup: CDR1 KGHSH, CDR2 LQKENI. Trimming removed 1 base from V and 0 bases from J, with 7 bases in between. The CDR3 has 15 residues. The CDR3 sequence: CASSPRQSSGNTIYF. The CDR3 DNA sequence: TGTGCCAGCTCACCACGACAGAGCTCTGGAAACACCATATATTTT.

This clone was observed a handful of times. The chain carries TRBV6-5 and TRBJ1-6, with unresolved D. Germline loops: CDR1 MNHEY, CDR2 SVGAGI. There are 15 residues in the CDR3. Trimming cost V 0 bases and J 7 bases, with 10 bases left between them. CDR3: CASSYSRRSNSPLHF. CDR3 sequence (DNA): TGTGCCAGCAGTTACTCGAGACGGAGCAATTCACCCCTCCACTTT.

The CDR3 spells CASSLRQGSNYGYTF. The CDR3 region has the DNA TGTGCCAGCAGCCTTCGACAGGGATCTAACTATGGCTACACCTTC. This rearrangement joins TRBV9 to TRBJ1-2; 7 bases fit TRBD1. The germline V gene encodes CDR1 SGDLS and CDR2 YYNGEE. The length of the CDR3 is 15 residues. J lost 0 bases, V lost 4 bases, and 6 bases had no gene match.

This sequence joins TRBV9 and TRBJ2-7; D may correspond to TRBD1 or TRBD2 (6 bases each). This CDR3 has 16 amino acids. Trimming took 2 bases from V and 1 from J, leaving 16 bases between them. From germline, CDR1 is SGDLS and CDR2 YYNGEE. The DNA for the CDR3 is TGTGCCAGCAGCGTTGGTTCGGACAGCGGGTCCTACGAGCAGTACTTC. This gives the protein CASSVGSDSGSYEQYF.

The chain recombines TRBV19 with TRBJ1-4; unclear D gene. The germline gives CDR1 LNHDA, CDR2 SQIVND (reference sequence). CDR3 length equals 13 residues. The V end lost 5 bases, the J end lost 5 bases, and 9 bases lay between the germline ends. CDR3 loop: CASSPPLNEKLFF. The CDR3, as DNA: TGTGCCAGTAGTCCCCCTCTAAATGAAAAACTGTTTTTT. Full variable domain (missing parts from reference TRBV19 and TRBJ1-4): DGGITQSPKYLFRKEGQNVTLSCEQNLNHDAMYWYRQDPGQGLRLIYYSQIVNDFQKGDIAEGYSVSREKKESFPLTVTSAQKNPTAFYLCASSPPLNEKLFFGSGTQLSVL.

The chain carries TRBV11-2 and TRBJ1-5; D gene ambiguous. The CDR3 has 13 residues. The germline V gene has CDR1 SGHAT and CDR2 FQNNGV. Deletions cut 2 bases from V and 5 bases from J, with 7 bases between. CDR3 in amino acids: CASSLWQHQPQHF. The CDR3 region has the DNA TGTGCCAGCAGCTTATGGCAGCATCAGCCCCAGCATTTT.

This clone turned up a few times. The CDR3, as DNA: TGTGCCACCTCGACATCCCTTGGTCCCAGATACACCTTC. Translated: CATSTSLGPRYTF. The chain couples TRBV19 to TRBJ1-2; no clear D gene. The V gene's germline CDR1 is LNHDA and CDR2 SQIVND (reference sequence). The CDR3 runs to 13 residues. V was trimmed by 10 bases and J by 11 bases, leaving 23 bases between them.

J is TRBJ2-1 and V is TRBV5-6; perhaps TRBD2 as D (6 bases). The CDR3 has 15 residues. V lost 4 bases, J lost 4 bases, and 15 bases lay in between. In germline, CDR1 is SGHDT, CDR2 YYEEEE. The CDR3 nucleotides are TGTGCCAGCAGCCTACTAGCTCGCACTTACAATGAGCAGTTCTTC. Its protein product is CASSLLARTYNEQFF.

This clone was picked up many times. The CDR3 loop is CASSDPGLAGDNEQFF. The CDR3 DNA reads as TGTGCCAGCAGTGACCCTGGACTAGCGGGGGACAATGAGCAGTTCTTC. This chain joins TRBV6-4 and TRBJ2-1; 13 bases fit TRBD2. CDR1 and CDR2 from the germline V gene are MRHNA and SNTAGT. The trim removed 2 bases at V and 5 bases at J, leaving 3 bases unmatched. The CDR3 sequence is 16 residues long.

This clone was seen a few times. The chain is built from TRBV19 and TRBJ2-7; a possible D gene is TRBD1 (5 bases). Between the trimmed V and J ends, which lost 1 base and 2 bases, there was a span of 15 bases. Germline lookup yields CDR1 LNHDA and CDR2 SQIVND (reference sequence). This CDR3 comprises 16 residues. CDR3 nucleotides: TGTGCCAGTAGTATAGGTCAAGGGGAAAGGACCTACGAGCAGTACTTC. Translated, it gives CASSIGQGERTYEQYF. Combining the CDR3 with reference TRBV19 and TRBJ2-7 gives the whole variable domain DGGITQSPKYLFRKEGQNVTLSCEQNLNHDAMYWYRQDPGQGLRLIYYSQIVNDFQKGDIAEGYSVSREKKESFPLTVTSAQKNPTAFYLCASSIGQGERTYEQYFGPGTRLTVT.

The V gene is TRBV11-2, the J gene TRBJ1-1, with TRBD1 matching over 11 bases. This CDR3 contains 16 residues. V lost 5 bases and J lost 5; bases outside the gene matches: 10. CDR1 is SGHAT and CDR2 is FQNNGV in the germline V gene. This CDR3 is CASSPMDRGPGTEAFF. The CDR3 region has the DNA TGTGCCAGCAGCCCGATGGACAGGGGGCCAGGGACTGAAGCTTTCTTT.

The count of this clone is one. This sequence joins TRBV9 and TRBJ2-3, with TRBD2 as a possible D gene (5 bases). The CDR3 has 17 amino acids. Trimming removed 4 bases at V and 3 bases at J, with 21 bases between. Germline V gene lookup returns CDR1 SGDLS and CDR2 YYNGEE. CDR3: CASSPEGHSFSTDTQYF. The DNA of the CDR3 is TGTGCCAGCAGCCCAGAGGGTCACAGCTTTTCTACAGATACGCAGTATTTT.

The gene calls are TRBV5-6 and TRBJ2-7; 8 nucleotides agree with TRBD1. The CDR3 consists of 12 residues. Trimming at V came to 5 bases and at J to 9 bases, leaving 7 bases not matched to a gene. Germline V lookup: CDR1 SGHDT, CDR2 YYEEEE. CDR3 nucleotides: TGTGCCAGCAGATCGGACAGGGACGTGCAGTACTTC. Its protein is CASRSDRDVQYF.

The rearrangement uses TRBV7-9 and TRBJ2-3; D is ambiguous. Germline-derived CDR1 and CDR2 are SEHNR and FQNEAQ (reference sequence). V lost 1 base, J lost 0 bases, and 8 bases lay in between. The CDR3 is made up of 15 amino acids. The DNA for the CDR3 is TGTGCCAGCAGCTTAGGGCAGTCTAGCACAGATACGCAGTATTTT. Its protein product is CASSLGQSSTDTQYF.

This sequence joins TRBV4-1 and TRBJ2-7, with D perhaps matching TRBD1 (6 bases). The CDR3 consists of 15 residues. CDR1 MGHRA and CDR2 YSYEKL come from the germline V gene. The V and J ends lost 1 base and 3 bases respectively, with 13 bases between them. CDR3 region: CASSQGRGYGYEQYF. CDR3 sequence (DNA): TGCGCCAGCAGCCAAGGCAGGGGTTATGGCTACGAGCAGTACTTC.